The clone carrying this T cell receptor beta chain has ten or more counts. The data are from a study of tumor-infiltrating lymphocytes in primary liver carcinoma. V gave up 3 bases and J gave up 3 bases; unmatched junction bases: 8. CDR1 is SGHRS, CDR2 YFSETQ, per germline. CDR3 length equals 16 residues. Co-extraction yielded RNA and DNA from around 20-30 mg of unsorted bulk tissue. With around 490 ng total RNA as template and a constant-region primer, TCR beta cDNA was made. Nested multiplex PCR, run for three rounds with slightly modified ARM-PCR, yielded TCR beta libraries. Primers for the first two PCR rounds were TRBV1-TRBV30 forward primers and a C-beta reverse primer (around 10 cycles per round). TCRdb passed the multiplex PCR reads through MiXCR, listing each CDR3 protein once. The sample has about 97,000 distinct CDR3 sequences; more than 65% are singletons.

The V gene is TRBV5-1, the J gene TRBJ1-5; TRBD1 agrees at 8 bases. Sequenced material: liver tumor tissue from sampling region 2. Subset: tumor region T2, inferior pole. The source of this sequence is a woman aged 55-70 years with primary liver carcinoma and hepatitis B virus infection. CDR3 bases: TGCGCCAGCAGCTCCGGGACAGGCGGTCCCAATCAGCCCCAGCATTTT. The encoded protein is CASSSGTGGPNQPQHF.